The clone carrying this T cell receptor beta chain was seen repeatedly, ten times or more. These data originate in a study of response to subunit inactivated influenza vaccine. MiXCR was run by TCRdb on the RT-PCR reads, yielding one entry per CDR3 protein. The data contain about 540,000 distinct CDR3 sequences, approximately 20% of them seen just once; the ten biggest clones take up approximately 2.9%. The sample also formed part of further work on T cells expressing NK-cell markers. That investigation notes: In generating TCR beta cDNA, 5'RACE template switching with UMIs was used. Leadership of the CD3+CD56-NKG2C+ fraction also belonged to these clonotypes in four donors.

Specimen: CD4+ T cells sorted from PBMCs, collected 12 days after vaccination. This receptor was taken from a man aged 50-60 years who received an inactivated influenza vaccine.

The CDR3 region is CASSSTTTSYEQYF. In nucleotides, the CDR3 is TGTGCCAGCAGTTCTACAACGACCTCCTACGAGCAGTACTTC. The chain carries TRBV28 and TRBJ2-7; no firm D call. Germline V gives CDR1 MDHEN, CDR2 SYDVKM. V shed 4 bases and J shed 0 bases, with 10 bases lying between them. This CDR3 comprises 14 residues.